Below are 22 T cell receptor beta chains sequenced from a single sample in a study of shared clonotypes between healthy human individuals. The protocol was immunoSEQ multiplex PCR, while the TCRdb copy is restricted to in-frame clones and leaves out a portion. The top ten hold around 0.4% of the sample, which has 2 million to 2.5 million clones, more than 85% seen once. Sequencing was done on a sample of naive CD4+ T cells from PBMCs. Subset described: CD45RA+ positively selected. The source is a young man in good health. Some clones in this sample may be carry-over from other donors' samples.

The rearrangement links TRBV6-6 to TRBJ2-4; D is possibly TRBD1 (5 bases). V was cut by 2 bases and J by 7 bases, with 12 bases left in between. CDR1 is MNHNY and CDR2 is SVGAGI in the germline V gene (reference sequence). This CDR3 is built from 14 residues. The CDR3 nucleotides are TGTGCCAGCAGTTACGGAGTAGCAGGGAACATTCAGTACTTC. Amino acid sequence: CASSYGVAGNIQYF.

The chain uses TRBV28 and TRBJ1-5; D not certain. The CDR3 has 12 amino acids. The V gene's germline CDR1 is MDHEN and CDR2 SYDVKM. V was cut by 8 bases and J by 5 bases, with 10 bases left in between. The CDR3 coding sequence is TGTGCCAGCCGGTACAGATATCAGCCCCAGCATTTT. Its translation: CASRYRYQPQHF.

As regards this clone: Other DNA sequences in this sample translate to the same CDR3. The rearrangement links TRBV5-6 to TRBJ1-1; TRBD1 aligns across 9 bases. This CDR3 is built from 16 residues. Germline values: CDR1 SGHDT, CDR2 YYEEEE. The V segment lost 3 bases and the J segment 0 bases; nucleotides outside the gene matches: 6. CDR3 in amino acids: CASSSQGARVNTEAFF. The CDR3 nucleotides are TGTGCCAGCAGCTCACAGGGGGCGCGGGTGAACACTGAAGCTTTCTTT.

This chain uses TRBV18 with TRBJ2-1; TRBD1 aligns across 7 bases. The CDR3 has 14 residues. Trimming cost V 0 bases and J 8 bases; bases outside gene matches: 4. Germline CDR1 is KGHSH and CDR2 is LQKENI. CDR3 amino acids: CASSPPGRGYEQFF. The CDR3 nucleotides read TGTGCCAGCTCACCACCGGGCAGGGGGTATGAGCAGTTCTTC.

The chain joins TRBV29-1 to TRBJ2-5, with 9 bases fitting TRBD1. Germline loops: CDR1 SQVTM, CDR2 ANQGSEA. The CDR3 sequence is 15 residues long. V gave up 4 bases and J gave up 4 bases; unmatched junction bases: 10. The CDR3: CSVVLDRGIRETQYF. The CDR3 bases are TGCAGCGTTGTTTTGGACAGGGGTATTAGAGAGACCCAGTACTTC.

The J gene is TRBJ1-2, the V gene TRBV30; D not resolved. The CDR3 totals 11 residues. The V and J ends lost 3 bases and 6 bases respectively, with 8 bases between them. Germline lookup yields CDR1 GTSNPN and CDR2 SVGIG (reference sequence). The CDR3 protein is CAWSPEHGYTF. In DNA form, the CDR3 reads TGTGCCTGGAGCCCTGAACATGGCTACACCTTC.

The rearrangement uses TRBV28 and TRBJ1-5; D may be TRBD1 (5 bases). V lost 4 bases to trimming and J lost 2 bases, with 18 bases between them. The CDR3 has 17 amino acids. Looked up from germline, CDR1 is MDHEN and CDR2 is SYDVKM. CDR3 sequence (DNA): TGTGCCAGCAGTTCCCGGTCTTGGACAACCGGCAATCAGCCCCAGCATTTT. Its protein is CASSSRSWTTGNQPQHF.

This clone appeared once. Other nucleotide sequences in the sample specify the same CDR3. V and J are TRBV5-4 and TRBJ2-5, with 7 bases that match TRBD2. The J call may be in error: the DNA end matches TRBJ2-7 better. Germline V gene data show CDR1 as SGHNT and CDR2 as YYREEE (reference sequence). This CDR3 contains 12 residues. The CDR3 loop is CASSAGRGEQYF. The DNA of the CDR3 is TGTGCCAGCAGCGCTGGGAGGGGCGAGCAGTACTTC.

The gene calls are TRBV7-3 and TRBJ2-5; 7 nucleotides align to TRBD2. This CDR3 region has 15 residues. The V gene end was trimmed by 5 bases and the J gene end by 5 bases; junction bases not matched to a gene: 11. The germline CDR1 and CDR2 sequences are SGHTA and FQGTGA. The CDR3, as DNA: TGTGCCAGCAGCCAGCGCGGCGGGAGACTTGAGACCCAGTACTTC. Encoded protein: CASSQRGGRLETQYF. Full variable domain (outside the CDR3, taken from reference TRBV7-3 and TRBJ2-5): GAGVSQTPSNKVTEKGKYVELRCDPISGHTALYWYRQSLGQGPEFLIYFQGTGAADDSGLPNDRFFAVRPEGSVSTLKIQRTERGDSAVYLCASSQRGGRLETQYFGPGTRLLVL.

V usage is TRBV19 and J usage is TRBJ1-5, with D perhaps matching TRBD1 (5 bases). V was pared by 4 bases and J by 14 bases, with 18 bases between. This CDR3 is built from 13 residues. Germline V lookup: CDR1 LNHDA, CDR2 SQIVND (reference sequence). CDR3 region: CASSTIQDRLKHF. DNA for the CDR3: TGTGCCAGTAGTACTATACAGGACCGACTGAAGCATTTT.

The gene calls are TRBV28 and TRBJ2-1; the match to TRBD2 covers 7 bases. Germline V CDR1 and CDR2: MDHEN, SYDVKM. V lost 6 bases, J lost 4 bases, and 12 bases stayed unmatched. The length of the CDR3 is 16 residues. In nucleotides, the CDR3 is TGTGCCAGCAGGGGCTCTAGCGGAGCGAGATACAATGAGCAGTTCTTC. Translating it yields CASRGSSGARYNEQFF.

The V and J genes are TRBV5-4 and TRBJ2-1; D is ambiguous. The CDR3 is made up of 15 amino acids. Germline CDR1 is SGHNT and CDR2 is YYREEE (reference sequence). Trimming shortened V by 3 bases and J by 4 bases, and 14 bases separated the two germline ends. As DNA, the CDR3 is TGTGCCAGCAGCTCCCCCCTTGACGGTTACAATGAGCAGTTCTTC. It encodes CASSSPLDGYNEQFF.

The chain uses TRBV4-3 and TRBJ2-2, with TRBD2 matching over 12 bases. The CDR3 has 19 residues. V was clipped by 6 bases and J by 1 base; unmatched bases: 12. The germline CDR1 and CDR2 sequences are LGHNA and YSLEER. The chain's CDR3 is CASSRSGLAGGRNTGELFF. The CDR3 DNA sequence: TGCGCCAGCAGTCGCTCGGGGCTAGCGGGAGGGAGGAACACCGGGGAGCTGTTTTTT.

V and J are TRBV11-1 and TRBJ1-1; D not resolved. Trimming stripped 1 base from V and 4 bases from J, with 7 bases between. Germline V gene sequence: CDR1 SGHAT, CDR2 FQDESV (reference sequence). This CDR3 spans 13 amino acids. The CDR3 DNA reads TGTGCCAGCAGCTTAGTACGAGGCACTGAAGCTTTCTTT. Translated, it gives CASSLVRGTEAFF.

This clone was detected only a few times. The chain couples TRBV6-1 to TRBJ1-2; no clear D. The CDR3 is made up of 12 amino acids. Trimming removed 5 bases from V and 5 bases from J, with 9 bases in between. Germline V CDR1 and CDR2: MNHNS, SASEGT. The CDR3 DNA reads TGTGCCAGCAGTCAACCCTTATATGGCTACACCTTC. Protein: CASSQPLYGYTF.

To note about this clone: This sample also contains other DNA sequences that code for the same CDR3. CDR3 bases: TGCGCCAGCAACGGACTAGCGGGAGGGCGGGAGACCCAGTACTTC. Translated, it gives CASNGLAGGRETQYF. The chain recombines TRBV5-1 with TRBJ2-5; TRBD2 agrees at 15 bases. The CDR3 consists of 15 residues. Germline V gene data show CDR1 as SGHRS and CDR2 as YFSETQ. V lost 6 bases and J lost 5; bases outside the gene matches: 5. Using reference TRBV5-1 and TRBJ2-5 for the parts outside the CDR3, the full variable domain is KAGVTQTPRYLIKTRGQQVTLSCSPISGHRSVSWYQQTPGQGLQFLFEYFSETQRNKGNFPGRFSGRQFSNSRSEMNVSTLELGDSALYLCASNGLAGGRETQYFGPGTRLLVL.

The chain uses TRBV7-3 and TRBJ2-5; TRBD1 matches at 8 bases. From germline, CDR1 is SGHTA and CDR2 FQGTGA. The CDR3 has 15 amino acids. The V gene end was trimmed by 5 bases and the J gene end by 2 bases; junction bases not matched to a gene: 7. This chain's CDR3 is CASSTGTGGQETQYF. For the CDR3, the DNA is TGTGCCAGCAGCACAGGGACAGGAGGACAAGAGACCCAGTACTTC.

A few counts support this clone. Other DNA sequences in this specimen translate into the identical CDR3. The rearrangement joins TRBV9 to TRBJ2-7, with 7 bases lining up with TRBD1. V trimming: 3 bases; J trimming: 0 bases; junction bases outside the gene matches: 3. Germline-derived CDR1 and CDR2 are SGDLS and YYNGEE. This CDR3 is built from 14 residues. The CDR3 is CASSATGASYEQYF. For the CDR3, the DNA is TGTGCCAGCAGCGCCACAGGGGCCTCCTACGAGCAGTACTTC.

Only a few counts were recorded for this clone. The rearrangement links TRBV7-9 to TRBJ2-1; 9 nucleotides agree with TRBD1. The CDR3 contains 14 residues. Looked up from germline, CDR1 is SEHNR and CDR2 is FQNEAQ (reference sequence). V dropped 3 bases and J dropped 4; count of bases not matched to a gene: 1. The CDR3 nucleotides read TGTGCCAGCAGCTTTGGACAGGGGTACAATGAGCAGTTCTTC. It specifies CASSFGQGYNEQFF.

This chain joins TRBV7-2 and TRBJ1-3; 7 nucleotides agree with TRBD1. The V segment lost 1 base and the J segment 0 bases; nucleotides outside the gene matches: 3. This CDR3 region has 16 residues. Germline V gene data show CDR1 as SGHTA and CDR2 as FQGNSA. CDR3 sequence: CASSLDAGGSGNTIYF. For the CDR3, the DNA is TGTGCCAGCAGCTTAGATGCAGGGGGCTCTGGAAACACCATATATTTT.

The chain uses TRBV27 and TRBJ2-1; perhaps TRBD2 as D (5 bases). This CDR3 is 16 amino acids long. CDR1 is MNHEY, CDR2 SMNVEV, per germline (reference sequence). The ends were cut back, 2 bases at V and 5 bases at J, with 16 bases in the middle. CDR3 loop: CASSLETPRGHNEQFF. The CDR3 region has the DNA TGTGCCAGCAGTTTAGAAACCCCCCGGGGTCACAATGAGCAGTTCTTC.

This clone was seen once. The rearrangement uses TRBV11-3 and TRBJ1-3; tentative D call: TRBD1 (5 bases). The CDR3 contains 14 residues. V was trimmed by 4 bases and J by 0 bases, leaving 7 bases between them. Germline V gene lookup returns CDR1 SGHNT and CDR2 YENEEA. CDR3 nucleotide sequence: TGTGCCAGCAGCTCACAGGACTCTGGAAACACCATATATTTT. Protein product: CASSSQDSGNTIYF.